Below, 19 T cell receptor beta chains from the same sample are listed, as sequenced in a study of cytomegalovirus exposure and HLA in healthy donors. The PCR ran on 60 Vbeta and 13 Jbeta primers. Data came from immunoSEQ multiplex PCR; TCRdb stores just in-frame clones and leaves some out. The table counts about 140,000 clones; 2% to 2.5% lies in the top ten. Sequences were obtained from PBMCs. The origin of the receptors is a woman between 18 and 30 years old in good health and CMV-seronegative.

CDR3 in DNA: TGCGCCAGCAGCCAAGAGGCGCAGGGCCCCACTGAAGCTTTCTTT. It is translated as CASSQEAQGPTEAFF. The chain couples TRBV4-3 to TRBJ1-1; tentatively, D is TRBD1 (5 bases). Trimming removed 0 bases at V and 4 bases at J, with 12 bases between. The CDR3 has 15 amino acids. The germline CDR1 and CDR2 sequences are LGHNA and YSLEER.

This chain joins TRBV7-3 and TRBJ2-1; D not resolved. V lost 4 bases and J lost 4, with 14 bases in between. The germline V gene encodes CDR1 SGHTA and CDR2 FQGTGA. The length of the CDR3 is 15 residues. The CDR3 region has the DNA TGTGCCAGCAGCTCCATTGACCTCGGGTACAATGAGCAGTTCTTC. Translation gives CASSSIDLGYNEQFF.

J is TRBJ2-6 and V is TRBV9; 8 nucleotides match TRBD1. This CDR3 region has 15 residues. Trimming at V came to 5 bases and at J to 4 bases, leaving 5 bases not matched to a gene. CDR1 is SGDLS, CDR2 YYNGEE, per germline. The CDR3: CASRDRVWGANVLTF. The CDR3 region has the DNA TGTGCCAGCAGGGACAGGGTGTGGGGGGCCAACGTCCTGACTTTC.

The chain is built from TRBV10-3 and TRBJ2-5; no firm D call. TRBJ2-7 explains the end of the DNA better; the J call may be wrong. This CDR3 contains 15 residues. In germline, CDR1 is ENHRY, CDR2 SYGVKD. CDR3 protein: CAISVSVGPDYEQYF. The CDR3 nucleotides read TGTGCCATCAGTGTGTCTGTAGGCCCAGACTACGAGCAGTACTTC.

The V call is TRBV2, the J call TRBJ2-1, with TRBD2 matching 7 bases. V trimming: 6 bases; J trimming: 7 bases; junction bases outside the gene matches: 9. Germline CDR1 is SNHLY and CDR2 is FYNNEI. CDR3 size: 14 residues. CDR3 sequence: CASRGLGGRNEQFF. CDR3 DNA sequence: TGTGCCAGCAGGGGCCTGGGAGGGCGGAATGAGCAGTTCTTC. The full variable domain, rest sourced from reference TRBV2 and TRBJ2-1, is EPEVTQTPSHQVTQMGQEVILRCVPISNHLYFYWYRQILGQKVEFLVSFYNNEISEKSEIFDDQFSVERPDGSNFTLKIRSTKLEDSAMYFCASRGLGGRNEQFFGPGTRLTVL.

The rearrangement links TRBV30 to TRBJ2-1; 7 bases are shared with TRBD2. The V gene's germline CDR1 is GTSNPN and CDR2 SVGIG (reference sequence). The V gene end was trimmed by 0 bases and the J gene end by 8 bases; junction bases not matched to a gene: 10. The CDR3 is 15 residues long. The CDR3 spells CAWSVLRGVSDEQFF. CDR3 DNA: TGTGCCTGGAGTGTACTTCGGGGGGTTAGCGATGAGCAGTTCTTC.

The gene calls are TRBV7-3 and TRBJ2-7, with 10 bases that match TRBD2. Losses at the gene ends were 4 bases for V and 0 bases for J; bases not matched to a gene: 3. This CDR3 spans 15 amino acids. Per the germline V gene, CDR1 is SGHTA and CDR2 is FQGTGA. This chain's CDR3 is CASSYGLADSYEQYF. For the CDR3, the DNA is TGTGCCAGCAGCTATGGACTAGCGGACTCCTACGAGCAGTACTTC. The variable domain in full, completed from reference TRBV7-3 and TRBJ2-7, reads GAGVSQTPSNKVTEKGKYVELRCDPISGHTALYWYRQSLGQGPEFLIYFQGTGAADDSGLPNDRFFAVRPEGSVSTLKIQRTERGDSAVYLCASSYGLADSYEQYFGPGTRLTVT.

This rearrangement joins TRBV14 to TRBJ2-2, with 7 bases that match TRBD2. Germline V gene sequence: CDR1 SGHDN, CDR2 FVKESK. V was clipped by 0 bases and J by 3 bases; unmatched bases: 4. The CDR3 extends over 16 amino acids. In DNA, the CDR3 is TGTGCCAGCAGCCAAGATTGGCGGGAGTACACCGGGGAGCTGTTTTTT. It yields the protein CASSQDWREYTGELFF.

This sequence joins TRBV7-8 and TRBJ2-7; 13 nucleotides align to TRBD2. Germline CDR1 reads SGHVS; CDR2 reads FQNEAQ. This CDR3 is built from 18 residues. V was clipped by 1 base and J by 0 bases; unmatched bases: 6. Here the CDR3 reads CASSLGTSGSQSSYEQYF. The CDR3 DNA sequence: TGTGCCAGCAGCTTAGGGACTAGCGGGAGCCAAAGCTCCTACGAGCAGTACTTC.

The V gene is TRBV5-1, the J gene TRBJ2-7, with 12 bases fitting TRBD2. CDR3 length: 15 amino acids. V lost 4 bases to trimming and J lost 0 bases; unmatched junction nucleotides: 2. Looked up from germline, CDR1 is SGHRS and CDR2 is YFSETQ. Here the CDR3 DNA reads TGCGCCAGCAGCCAGGGACTAGCGGGCTCCTACGAGCAGTACTTC. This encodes CASSQGLAGSYEQYF. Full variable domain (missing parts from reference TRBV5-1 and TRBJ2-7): KAGVTQTPRYLIKTRGQQVTLSCSPISGHRSVSWYQQTPGQGLQFLFEYFSETQRNKGNFPGRFSGRQFSNSRSEMNVSTLELGDSALYLCASSQGLAGSYEQYFGPGTRLTVT.

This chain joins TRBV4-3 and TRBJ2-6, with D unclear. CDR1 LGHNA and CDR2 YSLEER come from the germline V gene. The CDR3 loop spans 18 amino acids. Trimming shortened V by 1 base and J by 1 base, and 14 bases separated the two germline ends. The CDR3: CASSQVYPIESGANVLTF. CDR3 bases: TGCGCCAGCAGCCAAGTATACCCAATAGAATCTGGGGCCAACGTCCTGACTTTC.

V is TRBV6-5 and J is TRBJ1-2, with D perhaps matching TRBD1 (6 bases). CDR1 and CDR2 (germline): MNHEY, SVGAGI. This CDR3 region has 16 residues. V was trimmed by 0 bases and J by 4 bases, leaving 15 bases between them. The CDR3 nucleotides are TGTGCCAGCAGTTACTCGATCGGGGAAGGGGGCTATGGCTACACCTTC. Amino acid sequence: CASSYSIGEGGYGYTF.

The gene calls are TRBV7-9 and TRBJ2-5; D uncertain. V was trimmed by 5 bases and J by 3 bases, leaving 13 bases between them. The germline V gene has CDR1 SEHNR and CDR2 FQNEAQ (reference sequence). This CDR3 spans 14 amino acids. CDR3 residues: CASSTTDEKETQYF. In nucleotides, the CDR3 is TGTGCCAGCAGCACAACAGACGAGAAAGAGACCCAGTACTTC.

CDR3 sequence: CASSSLIIGELFF. Here the CDR3 DNA reads TGTGCCAGCAGCTCCCTTATTATCGGGGAGCTGTTTTTT. The chain recombines TRBV11-3 with TRBJ2-2, with D unresolved. Germline V lookup: CDR1 SGHNT, CDR2 YENEEA. V lost 4 bases, J lost 7 bases, and 10 bases lay in between. The CDR3 consists of 13 residues.

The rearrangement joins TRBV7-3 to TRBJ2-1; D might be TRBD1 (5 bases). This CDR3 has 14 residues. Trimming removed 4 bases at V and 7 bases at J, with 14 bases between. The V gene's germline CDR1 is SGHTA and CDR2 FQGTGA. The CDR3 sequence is CASSSRSKGNEQFF. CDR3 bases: TGTGCCAGCAGCTCCCGATCCAAGGGGAATGAGCAGTTCTTC.

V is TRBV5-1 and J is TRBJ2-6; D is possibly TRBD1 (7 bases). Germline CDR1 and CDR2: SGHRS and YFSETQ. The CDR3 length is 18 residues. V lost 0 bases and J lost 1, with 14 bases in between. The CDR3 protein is CASSLGGLTGSGANVLTF. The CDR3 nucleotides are TGCGCCAGCAGCTTGGGGGGACTGACAGGGTCTGGGGCCAACGTCCTGACTTTC.

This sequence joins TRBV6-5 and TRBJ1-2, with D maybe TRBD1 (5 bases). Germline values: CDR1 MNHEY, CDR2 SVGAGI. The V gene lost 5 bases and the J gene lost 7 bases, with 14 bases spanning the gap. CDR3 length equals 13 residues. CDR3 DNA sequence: TGTGCCAGCAGTAGAAATCAGGGTGGTGGCTACACCTTC. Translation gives CASSRNQGGGYTF.

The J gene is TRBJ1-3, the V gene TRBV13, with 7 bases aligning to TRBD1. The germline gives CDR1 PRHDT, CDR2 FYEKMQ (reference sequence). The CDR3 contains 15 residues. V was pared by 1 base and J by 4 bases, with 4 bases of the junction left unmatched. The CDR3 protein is CASSLDRGAGNTIYF. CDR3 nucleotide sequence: TGTGCCAGCAGCTTAGACAGGGGCGCCGGAAACACCATATATTTT. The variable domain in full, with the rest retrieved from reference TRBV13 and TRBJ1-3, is AAGVIQSPRHLIKEKRETATLKCYPIPRHDTVYWYQQGPGQDPQFLISFYEKMQSDKGSIPDRFSAQQFSDYHSELNMSSLELGDSALYFCASSLDRGAGNTIYFGEGSWLTVV.

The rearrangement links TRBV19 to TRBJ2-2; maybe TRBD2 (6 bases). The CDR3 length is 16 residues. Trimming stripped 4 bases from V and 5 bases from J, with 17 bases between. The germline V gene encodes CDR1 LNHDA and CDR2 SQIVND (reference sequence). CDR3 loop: CASSKKDRAGTGELFF. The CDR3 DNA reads TGTGCCAGTAGTAAAAAAGATCGTGCGGGGACCGGGGAGCTGTTTTTT.